These T cell receptor beta chains were read from a single sample in a study of blood T cell repertoires in COVID-19. Assay used: immunoSEQ multiplex PCR; TCRdb lists only in-frame clones, some missing. The data show roughly 130,000 clones, under 85% seen once. Material: peripheral blood. The receptors shown here come from a woman aged 55 to 70 with acute or convalescent COVID-19. Both conserved end residues are part of each CDR3. A D gene is named only where the DNA matches it firmly. Rows give clone size only sometimes, using once, few, many, or a class for an expanded clone.

size	D	V	J	DNA	CDR3
once	-	TRBV2	TRBJ2-2	TGTGCCAGCAGTGAAGTCGGAGGTGGAACCGGGGAGCTGTTTTTT	CASSEVGGGTGELFF
few	TRBD2	TRBV5-1	TRBJ2-7	TGCGCCAGCAGAGTGGGGACTAGCGGCTACGAGCAGTACTTC	CASRVGTSGYEQYF
-	-	TRBV5-1	TRBJ2-1	TGCGCCAGCAGCATTGGACGAGGAGGGGTGGATGAGCAGTTCTTC	CASSIGRGGVDEQFF
-	TRBD1	TRBV11-2	TRBJ1-2	TGTGCCAGCAGCTCGACAGGGAGCTATGGCTACACCTTC	CASSSTGSYGYTF
-	-	TRBV24-1	TRBJ1-2	TGTGCCACCAGTGACCCCTGGGGAGGAAGCTATGGCTACACCTTC	CATSDPWGGSYGYTF
many	TRBD1	TRBV19	TRBJ1-5	TGTGCCAGTAGGAATGGACAGGGCTATCAGCCCCAGCATTTT	CASRNGQGYQPQHF
-	TRBD1	TRBV7-9	TRBJ2-7	TGTGCCAGCAGTACCGGGACAGGGACCTACGAGCAGTACTTC	CASSTGTGTYEQYF
-	-	TRBV7-2	TRBJ2-6	TGTGCGGACGGTGGGGGGGCCTCGACTGGGGCCAACGTCCTGACTTTC	CADGGGASTGANVLTF
-	TRBD1	TRBV19	TRBJ2-1	TGTGCCAGTAGCAGAAGGGGGCAGGTCAATGAGCAGTTCTTC	CASSRRGQVNEQFF
-	TRBD1	TRBV30	TRBJ1-2	TGTGCCTGGAGTGGGGTAGGGGGCGCCGCCAACTATGGCTACACCTTC	CAWSGVGGAANYGYTF
-	-	TRBV5-4	TRBJ2-5	TGTGCCAGCAGCTTACAGGGAACGGTGGAGACCCAGTACTTC	CASSLQGTVETQYF
-	-	TRBV4-1	TRBJ2-4	TGCGCCAGCAGCCCCCGGACAGACCTAGCCAAAAACATTCAGTACTTC	CASSPRTDLAKNIQYF
-	TRBD1	TRBV27	TRBJ1-1	TGTGCCAGCAGCGGACAGGGGAAGAACACTGAAGCTTTCTTT	CASSGQGKNTEAFF
-	TRBD1	TRBV19	TRBJ1-1	TGTGCCAGTAGAACTGGGACAGGGGGCATTAATGAAGCTTTCTTT	CASRTGTGGINEAFF
-	-	TRBV7-2	TRBJ1-3	TGTGCCAGCAGCTTAGTCAGGGTGGCGAACACCATATATTTT	CASSLVRVANTIYF
-	TRBD2	TRBV3-1/TRBV3-2	TRBJ2-3	TGTGCCAGCAGCCAGAATCCTAGCGGGGGGAGTAGCACAGATACGCAGTATTTT	CASSQNPSGGSSTDTQYF
-	-	TRBV7-9	TRBJ1-4	TGTGCCAGCAGCTTATGGGGATCAGGGGCAACTAATGAAAAACTGTTTTTT	CASSLWGSGATNEKLFF
once	-	TRBV2	TRBJ1-1	TGTGCCAGCAGCCGCAGGGTTGGACCCACCGAAGCTTTCTTT	CASSRRVGPTEAFF
-	-	TRBV7-9	TRBJ2-5	TGTGCCAGCAGCTCCCACGGGGGGCCAGAGACCCAGTACTTC	CASSSHGGPETQYF
-	-	TRBV10-3	TRBJ1-1	TGTGCCATCAGTGAGTCGGCGGGGTACACTGAAGCTTTCTTT	CAISESAGYTEAFF
once	-	TRBV7-9	TRBJ2-5	TGTGCCAGCAGCGGGGGGATCCAAGAGACCCAGTACTTC	CASSGGIQETQYF
-	TRBD1	TRBV9	TRBJ2-7	TGTGCCAGCAGCTCCCACGGACAGGGAGACGAGCAGTACTTC	CASSSHGQGDEQYF
-	-	TRBV2	TRBJ1-2	TGTGCCAGCAGTAGACGGAGAGGCTACACCTTC	CASSRRRGYTF
once	TRBD2	TRBV14	TRBJ2-2	TGTGCCAGCAGCCCCCTAGGCGGGGGGCTGAGGACCGGGGAGCTGTTTTTT	CASSPLGGGLRTGELFF
-	-	TRBV6-1	TRBJ1-2	TGTGCCAGCAGTGAGTGGCAGGCCTATGGCTACACCTTC	CASSEWQAYGYTF
-	-	TRBV4-2	TRBJ1-1	TGTGCCAGCAGCCCCGGAGACAGGAACACTGAAGCTTTCTTT	CASSPGDRNTEAFF
-	-	TRBV5-1	TRBJ1-1	TGCGCCAGCAGCTTGGGGTCAGGGGAAGCTTTCTTT	CASSLGSGEAFF
-	-	TRBV10-2	TRBJ2-3	TGCGCCAGCAGTGAGTCCGCGGCGGGGAGCACAGATACGCAGTATTTT	CASSESAAGSTDTQYF
few	-	TRBV6-5	TRBJ1-4	TGTGCCAGCAGTTACTCTCTTCGAACAGGGAATGAAAAACTGTTTTTT	CASSYSLRTGNEKLFF
-	-	TRBV2	TRBJ2-2	TGTGCCAGCAGCGCGAGTACGTTGCTCACCGGGGAGCTGTTTTTT	CASSASTLLTGELFF
-	-	TRBV3-1/TRBV3-2	TRBJ2-1	TGTGCCAGCGGGCGGGGTTCGGTTATCCCGCCGTACAATGAGCAGTTCTTC	CASGRGSVIPPYNEQFF
-	TRBD1	TRBV27	TRBJ1-5	TGTGCCAGCAGAGAGAAAGGTCGGACAGGGGCAAACAATCAGCCCCAGCATTTT	CASREKGRTGANNQPQHF
-	-	TRBV5-6	TRBJ2-1	TGTGCCAGCAGCTTGGCGGTGAGCAATGAGCAGTTCTTC	CASSLAVSNEQFF
-	-	TRBV3-1/TRBV3-2	TRBJ1-6	TGTGCCAGCAGCCTGGGGCCGCATGGATCACCCCTCCACTTT	CASSLGPHGSPLHF
-	-	TRBV7-2	TRBJ1-2	TGTGCCAGCAGCTCCCGAGCGGGGAGAGGCTACACCTTC	CASSSRAGRGYTF
-	-	TRBV2	TRBJ1-4	TGTGCATCACTCCAACCTCCTGCTAATGAAAAACTGTTTTTT	CASLQPPANEKLFF
-	-	TRBV2	TRBJ1-2	TGTGCCAGCAGTGGCGCCGGGTCCTATGGCTACACCTTC	CASSGAGSYGYTF
-	TRBD1	TRBV10-3	TRBJ1-4	TGTGCCATTAAGGGGGGACAGTCGAGTGAAAAACTGTTTTTT	CAIKGGQSSEKLFF
-	TRBD1	TRBV9	TRBJ2-1	TGTGCCAGCAGCGTAGAGGGCGGACAGGCGCTTTACAATGAGCAGTTCTTC	CASSVEGGQALYNEQFF
-	-	TRBV24-1	TRBJ2-3	TGTGCCACCAGTGATTTGGCCTTCGCGGGCACAGATACGCAGTATTTT	CATSDLAFAGTDTQYF
-	-	TRBV6-1	TRBJ1-5	TGTGCCAGCAGTGAAGCGTCTGCCAGGCCCCAGCATTTT	CASSEASARPQHF
-	TRBD2	TRBV9	TRBJ2-1	TGTGCCAGCAGCCCCCGACTAGCGGATTACAATGAGCAGTTCTTC	CASSPRLADYNEQFF
-	-	TRBV5-1	TRBJ1-1	TGCGCCAGCAGCTTGACAGGACCGATGAACACTGAAGCTTTCTTT	CASSLTGPMNTEAFF
-	-	TRBV7-6	TRBJ1-1	TGTGCCAGCAGCTTAGGTCGGGGGGTCCTCTCTGAAGCTTTCTTT	CASSLGRGVLSEAFF
-	-	TRBV6-5	TRBJ2-7	TGTGCCAGTGGCCCGAAAATGACAGGCTATTACGAGCAGTACTTC	CASGPKMTGYYEQYF
-	TRBD1	TRBV12-5	TRBJ2-7	TGTGCTAGTGGTTTTATACAGGGGTACGAGCAGTACTTC	CASGFIQGYEQYF
-	-	TRBV3-1/TRBV3-2	TRBJ1-2	TGTGCCAGCAGCCAAGATTTACGTCGGGGCTACACCTTC	CASSQDLRRGYTF
-	-	TRBV5-1	TRBJ1-4	TGCGCCAGCAGCCTGTCAGGCCTGGGCGATGAAAAACTGTTTTTT	CASSLSGLGDEKLFF
-	TRBD1	TRBV4-1	TRBJ1-1	TGCGCCAGCACGAGGAGACAGGGCGACCCTGAAGCTTTCTTT	CASTRRQGDPEAFF
once	-	TRBV10-2	TRBJ1-6	TGCGCCACCCGAACCGGGGTTGGTGGTTCACCCCTCCACTTT	CATRTGVGGSPLHF
-	-	TRBV4-1	TRBJ2-4	TGCGCCAGCAGCCAAGTGGGAAGGCGGGTGGCCAAAAACATTCAGTACTTC	CASSQVGRRVAKNIQYF
-	TRBD1	TRBV5-1	TRBJ1-4	TGCGCCAGCAGCTTGGCCGGACAGGGGGCGCGGGGTAGAACTAATGAAAAACTGTTTTTT	CASSLAGQGARGRTNEKLFF